Described below is a single T cell receptor (beta chain) sequence and its context. Its antigen is not identified. The germline gene is not matched at one end of the junction; a read error may be the cause. In the PCR, 60 Vbeta and 13 Jbeta primers were used. Some clones are missing from TCRdb's copy, which holds only in-frame ones; the method was immunoSEQ multiplex PCR. The data show over 85,000 clones, under 85% seen once. The entry originates in a study of cytomegalovirus exposure and HLA in healthy donors. General study points: Later on, an analysis found that several of the most significant clusters appeared to be linked to common viral pathogens, which included parvovirus B19.

The CDR3 is made up of 13 amino acids. The germline V gene has CDR1 SEHNR and CDR2 FQNEAQ (reference sequence). The source is a female donor in good health and CMV-seropositive. The gene calls are TRBV7-9 and TRBJ2-7; D gene ambiguous. Sequenced input: PBMCs. The DNA of the CDR3 is TGTTCCAGCAGCTTTCCAGGCAACTACGAGCAGTACTTC. Encoded protein: CSSSFPGNYEQYF.